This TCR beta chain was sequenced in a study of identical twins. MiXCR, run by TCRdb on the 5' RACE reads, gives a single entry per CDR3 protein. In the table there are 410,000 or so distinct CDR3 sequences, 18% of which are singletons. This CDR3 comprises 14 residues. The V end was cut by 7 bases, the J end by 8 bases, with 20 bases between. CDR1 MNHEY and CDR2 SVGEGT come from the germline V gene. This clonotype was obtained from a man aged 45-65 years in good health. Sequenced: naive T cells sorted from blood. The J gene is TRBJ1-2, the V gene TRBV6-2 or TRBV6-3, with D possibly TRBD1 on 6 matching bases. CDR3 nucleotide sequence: TGTGCCAGCAACTCACCGACCGGGGGCGGAGGCTACACCTTC. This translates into CASNSPTGGGGYTF.